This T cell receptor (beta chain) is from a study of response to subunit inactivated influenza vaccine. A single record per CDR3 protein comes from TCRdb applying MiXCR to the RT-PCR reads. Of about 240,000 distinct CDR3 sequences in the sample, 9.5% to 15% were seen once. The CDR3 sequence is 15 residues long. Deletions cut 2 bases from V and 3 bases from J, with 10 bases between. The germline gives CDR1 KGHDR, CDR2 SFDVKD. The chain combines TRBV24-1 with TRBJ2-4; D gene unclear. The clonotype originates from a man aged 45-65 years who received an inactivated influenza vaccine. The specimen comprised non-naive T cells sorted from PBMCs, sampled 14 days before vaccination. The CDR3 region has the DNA TGTGCCACCAGTGATTCCGGGCCAGACAAAAACATTCAGTACTTC. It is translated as CATSDSGPDKNIQYF.